Below are 31 T cell receptor beta chains sequenced from a single sample in a study of blood T cell repertoires in COVID-19 (TCRdb year 2020). The library was generated by the immunoSEQ multiplex PCR assay. TCRdb limited this immuneACCESS table to in-frame rearrangements with V and J called. A share of clones is missing; checked studies link under half to unresolved V genes, and the rest is unexplained. The sample data list some 69,000 clones, and roughly 80% of these were observed just once. In total, the top ten clones hold under 2% of the sample. The sample taken for sequencing was peripheral blood. The receptors derive from a woman aged 55 to 70 with acute or convalescent COVID-19.

V usage is TRBV27 and J usage is TRBJ1-1; D gene unclear. Germline V gene lookup returns CDR1 MNHEY and CDR2 SMNVEV (reference sequence). The CDR3 runs 13 residues. The V end lost 7 bases, the J end lost 4 bases, and 13 bases lay between the germline ends. CDR3 in DNA: TGTGCCAGCAACACCTTCGGGAGCACTGAAGCTTTCTTT. It translates to CASNTFGSTEAFF.

This chain links TRBV7-9 with TRBJ2-2, with 10 bases aligning to TRBD2. The V gene end was trimmed by 5 bases and the J gene end by 2 bases; junction bases not matched to a gene: 5. CDR1 SEHNR and CDR2 FQNEAQ come from the germline V gene (reference sequence). There are 16 residues in the CDR3. CDR3 region: CASSRGLADNTGELFF. The CDR3 nucleotides are TGTGCCAGCAGCCGCGGACTAGCGGACAACACCGGGGAGCTGTTTTTT.

The sample holds one count of this clone. This chain links TRBV6-5 with TRBJ1-6; unclear D gene. V was cut by 6 bases and J by 4 bases, with 10 bases left in between. Germline lookup yields CDR1 MNHEY and CDR2 SVGAGI. This CDR3 region has 14 residues. This CDR3 is CASSRQSYNSPLHF. The CDR3 DNA reads TGTGCCAGCAGCAGGCAGAGTTATAATTCACCCCTCCACTTT.

This chain links TRBV28 with TRBJ1-1; no reliable D call. Trimming took off 7 bases at V and 11 bases at J, with 17 bases between the two ends. Germline assignment: CDR1 MDHEN and CDR2 SYDVKM. This CDR3 contains 12 residues. CDR3 residues: CASTTPVGEAFF. For the CDR3, the DNA is TGTGCCAGCACTACCCCGGTCGGAGAGGCTTTCTTT.

This clone was counted a single time. The chain couples TRBV20-1 to TRBJ2-4; D is unresolved. CDR3 length: 11 residues. Germline V gene sequence: CDR1 DFQATT, CDR2 SNEGSKA (reference sequence). V shed 5 bases and J shed 4 bases, with 6 bases lying between them. CDR3 sequence (DNA): TGCAGTGCTGGTACTAAAAACATTCAGTACTTC. Its translation is CSAGTKNIQYF.

The chain has TRBV6-5 and TRBJ1-4; no clear D. This CDR3 is built from 14 residues. V dropped 6 bases and J dropped 3 bases, with 11 bases sitting between them. Germline V gene data show CDR1 as MNHEY and CDR2 as SVGAGI. This CDR3 reads CASRLTGSNEKLFF. The CDR3 nucleotides are TGTGCCAGCAGGCTAACGGGGTCTAATGAAAAACTGTTTTTT.

The chain is built from TRBV28 and TRBJ1-2, with D perhaps matching TRBD1 (5 bases). CDR1 is MDHEN, CDR2 SYDVKM, per germline. The CDR3 has 16 amino acids. V was cut by 5 bases and J by 4 bases, with 20 bases left in between. The CDR3 protein is CASSPPPGVRSYGYTF. The CDR3 nucleotides read TGTGCCAGCAGTCCCCCTCCGGGGGTTCGCTCCTATGGCTACACCTTC.

The V gene is TRBV28, the J gene TRBJ1-5; tentative D call: TRBD1 (5 bases). The germline CDR1 and CDR2 sequences are MDHEN and SYDVKM. The length of the CDR3 is 16 residues. V was pared by 5 bases and J by 0 bases, with 14 bases between. Here the CDR3 DNA reads TGTGCCAGCAGTCCAGGACACATGGATAGCAATCAGCCCCAGCATTTT. Translating gives CASSPGHMDSNQPQHF.

The chain carries TRBV6-6 and TRBJ2-7; 11 nucleotides align to TRBD2. From germline, CDR1 is MNHNY and CDR2 SVGAGI (reference sequence). Trimming at V came to 4 bases and at J to 3 bases, leaving 5 bases not matched to a gene. This CDR3 region has 15 residues. The CDR3 region is CASSLTSGSIYEQYF. The DNA for the CDR3 is TGTGCCAGCAGTTTAACTAGCGGGAGTATCTACGAGCAGTACTTC.

The chain is built from TRBV19 and TRBJ2-1; perhaps TRBD1 as D (5 bases). The CDR3 runs 17 residues. V lost 5 bases and J lost 2, with 19 bases in between. Germline values: CDR1 LNHDA, CDR2 SQIVND (reference sequence). The CDR3 reads CASSPDDRTTTYNEQFF. The CDR3 region has the DNA TGTGCCAGTAGTCCCGACGACAGAACCACTACCTACAATGAGCAGTTCTTC.

The chain employs TRBV4-2 and TRBJ1-1; 7 bases fit TRBD1. The J segment lost 0 bases and the V segment lost 3 bases, leaving 7 bases of the junction unmatched. The CDR3 consists of 16 residues. In germline, CDR1 is LGHNA, CDR2 YNFKEQ. The chain's CDR3 is CASSQRQGEMNTEAFF. DNA for the CDR3: TGTGCCAGCAGCCAGCGACAGGGTGAAATGAACACTGAAGCTTTCTTT.

The chain couples TRBV14 to TRBJ1-2, with D unclear. This CDR3 is 15 amino acids long. V gave up 1 base and J gave up 3 bases, with 12 bases separating them. Germline V lookup: CDR1 SGHDN, CDR2 FVKESK. CDR3 DNA: TGTGCCAGCAGCCAAGTCCAGAGGGCCTACTATGGCTACACCTTC. Translated, it gives CASSQVQRAYYGYTF. The full variable domain, with the rest looked up from reference TRBV14 and TRBJ1-2, is EAGVTQFPSHSVIEKGQTVTLRCDPISGHDNLYWYRRVMGKEIKFLLHFVKESKQDESGMPNNRFLAERTGGTYSTLKVQPAELEDSGVYFCASSQVQRAYYGYTFGSGTRLTVV.

The V call is TRBV5-1, the J call TRBJ1-2, with 10 bases lining up with TRBD1. In germline, CDR1 is SGHRS, CDR2 YFSETQ. The CDR3 is 15 amino acids. The trim removed 5 bases at V and 5 bases at J, leaving 9 bases unmatched. The CDR3 DNA follows: TGCGCCAGCAGGGGCGGGACAGGGGAATTGTATGGCTACACCTTC. It specifies CASRGGTGELYGYTF. The variable domain in full, completed from reference TRBV5-1 and TRBJ1-2, reads KAGVTQTPRYLIKTRGQQVTLSCSPISGHRSVSWYQQTPGQGLQFLFEYFSETQRNKGNFPGRFSGRQFSNSRSEMNVSTLELGDSALYLCASRGGTGELYGYTFGSGTRLTVV.

The rearrangement uses TRBV7-9 and TRBJ1-3, with D possibly TRBD1 on 5 matching bases. The germline gives CDR1 SEHNR, CDR2 FQNEAQ (reference sequence). V was clipped by 4 bases and J by 1 base, with 11 bases between them. The CDR3 extends over 15 amino acids. Here the CDR3 DNA reads TGTGCCAGCAGCTCTCAGGGAGGTTCTGGAAACACCATATATTTT. Translation gives CASSSQGGSGNTIYF.

The chain combines TRBV2 with TRBJ2-7; the match to TRBD1 covers 10 bases. CDR1 is SNHLY and CDR2 is FYNNEI in the germline V gene. There are 12 residues in the CDR3. The V segment lost 7 bases and the J segment 5 bases; nucleotides outside the gene matches: 2. The CDR3 region is CASTGTGDEQYF. As DNA, the CDR3 is TGTGCCAGCACCGGGACAGGGGACGAGCAGTACTTC.

This clone was recorded once. The chain has TRBV5-8 and TRBJ1-2; 9 positions agree with TRBD1. V dropped 1 base and J dropped 12; count of bases not matched to a gene: 10. The CDR3 sequence is 14 residues long. In germline, CDR1 is SGHTS, CDR2 YDEGEE. The CDR3 DNA reads TGTGCCAGCAGCTTGCCGGGACAGGGCGCTGGACACACCTTC. It codes for CASSLPGQGAGHTF. Full variable domain (rest looked up from reference TRBV5-8 and TRBJ1-2): EAGVTQSPTHLIKTRGQQATLRCSPISGHTSVYWYQQALGLGLQFLLWYDEGEERNRGNFPPRFSGRQFPNYSSELNVNALELEDSALYLCASSLPGQGAGHTFGSGTRLTVV.

V usage is TRBV11-2 and J usage is TRBJ1-6; no clear D gene. Deletions cut 5 bases from V and 8 bases from J, with 22 bases between. This CDR3 region has 17 residues. The V gene's germline CDR1 is SGHAT and CDR2 FQNNGV. The CDR3, as DNA: TGTGCCAGCAGCAGTTTCCGGGGTGCCCTCGAGCATTCACCCCTCCACTTT. It yields the protein CASSSFRGALEHSPLHF.

With respect to this clone: Relative to the germline gene, one junction end is altered; a read error may explain this. The rearrangement uses TRBV14 and TRBJ1-1; TRBD1 aligns across 9 bases. The CDR3 is 12 amino acids. Germline lookup yields CDR1 SGHDN and CDR2 FVKESK. CDR3 residues: CASRQGTGSAFF. The CDR3 DNA reads TGTGCCAGCAGACAAGGGACAGGGTCAGCTTTCTTT.

The rearrangement joins TRBV28 to TRBJ1-2; perhaps TRBD1 as D (6 bases). The V end was cut by 6 bases, the J end by 5 bases, with 10 bases between. The CDR3 consists of 12 residues. Germline CDR1 reads MDHEN; CDR2 reads SYDVKM. The CDR3 nucleotides read TGTGCCAGCAGCCGGGACACTTATGGCTACACCTTC. Amino acids: CASSRDTYGYTF.

This clone occurred once. The rearrangement links TRBV6-5 to TRBJ1-3, with TRBD1 identical over 8 bases. The CDR3 covers 14 residues. V lost 7 bases to trimming and J lost 3 bases; unmatched junction nucleotides: 5. Germline CDR1 and CDR2: MNHEY and SVGAGI. The CDR3 protein is CASTSDRDGNTIYF. CDR3 DNA sequence: TGTGCCAGCACCTCGGACAGGGATGGAAACACCATATATTTT.

CDR3 sequence: CASSGSTDTQYF. CDR3 nucleotide sequence: TGTGCCAGCAGCGGTAGCACAGATACGCAGTATTTT. V is TRBV12-3 or TRBV12-4 and J is TRBJ2-3, with D unclear. The CDR3 is 12 residues long. V was cut by 6 bases and J by 0 bases, with 4 bases left in between.

CDR3 amino acids: CAGMTSGRDEQFF. The CDR3 DNA sequence: TGTGCCGGAATGACTAGCGGGAGGGATGAGCAGTTCTTC. This chain uses TRBV30 with TRBJ2-1; 14 nucleotides align to TRBD2. The germline CDR1 and CDR2 sequences are GTSNPN and SVGIG (reference sequence). The CDR3 extends over 13 amino acids. After removal of 8 bases from V and 8 bases from J, the junction contained 5 bases not matched to a gene.

The gene calls are TRBV5-8 and TRBJ1-5; D perhaps matches TRBD1 (5 bases). The V gene's germline CDR1 is SGHTS and CDR2 YDEGEE. The CDR3 loop spans 14 amino acids. With 1 base removed from V and 9 bases from J, the gap between germline ends came to 14 bases. CDR3 amino acids: CASSLRGKGRPQHF. The CDR3 region has the DNA TGTGCCAGCAGCTTGAGGGGTAAAGGGCGGCCCCAGCATTTT.

CDR3 residues: CASSQETRGRRYEQYF. Here the CDR3 DNA reads TGCGCCAGCAGCCAAGAAACCAGGGGCAGGAGGTACGAGCAGTACTTC. The chain employs TRBV4-1 and TRBJ2-7; tentatively, D is TRBD1 (6 bases). The ends were cut back, 0 bases at V and 4 bases at J, with 16 bases in the middle. The CDR3 runs 16 residues. Germline V gene lookup returns CDR1 MGHRA and CDR2 YSYEKL.

The chain combines TRBV28 with TRBJ2-7; 7 nucleotides line up with TRBD1. Germline loops: CDR1 MDHEN, CDR2 SYDVKM. J lost 0 bases, V lost 4 bases, and 6 bases had no gene match. CDR3 length: 15 amino acids. The CDR3 region has the DNA TGTGCCAGCAGTTCGACCTCAGGGGGCTCCTACGAGCAGTACTTC. Its translation: CASSSTSGGSYEQYF.

The chain has TRBV28 and TRBJ1-2, with D perhaps TRBD1 (6 bases). The CDR3 sequence is 15 residues long. The germline CDR1 and CDR2 sequences are MDHEN and SYDVKM. V dropped 3 bases and J dropped 6 bases, with 17 bases sitting between them. CDR3 coding DNA: TGTGCCAGCAGTTTTTTTGTCATGCGGGGGCATGGCTACACCTTC. Translating it yields CASSFFVMRGHGYTF.

The V call is TRBV9, the J call TRBJ2-7, with TRBD2 matching 10 bases. J gave up 2 bases and V 0 bases, and 5 bases lay outside the gene matches. Germline V gene sequence: CDR1 SGDLS, CDR2 YYNGEE. CDR3 size: 16 residues. CDR3 sequence: CASSVGAGGPTYEQYF. CDR3 DNA sequence: TGTGCCAGCAGCGTAGGAGCGGGGGGGCCCACCTACGAGCAGTACTTC.

This chain connects TRBV9 to TRBJ2-1, with TRBD2 matching 7 bases. CDR1 and CDR2 (germline): SGDLS, YYNGEE. V was clipped by 0 bases and J by 9 bases; unmatched bases: 12. This CDR3 has 16 residues. The chain's CDR3 is CASSVGGGPAGSEQFF. The CDR3 DNA is TGTGCCAGCAGCGTAGGGGGAGGGCCCGCGGGGAGTGAGCAGTTCTTC. Using reference TRBV9 and TRBJ2-1 for the parts outside the CDR3, the full variable domain is DSGVTQTPKHLITATGQRVTLRCSPRSGDLSVYWYQQSLDQGLQFLIQYYNGEERAKGNILERFSAQQFPDLHSELNLSSLELGDSALYFCASSVGGGPAGSEQFFGPGTRLTVL.

The chain uses TRBV12-5 and TRBJ1-2; D is ambiguous. This CDR3 has 12 residues. The V and J ends lost 3 bases and 4 bases respectively, with 6 bases between them. Per germline, CDR1 LGHNT and CDR2 FRNRAP. CDR3 bases: TGTGCTAGTGGTTTACATCTCTATGGCTACACCTTC. Its protein is CASGLHLYGYTF.

The rearrangement uses TRBV18 and TRBJ2-2, with D maybe TRBD1 (6 bases). Germline loops: CDR1 KGHSH, CDR2 LQKENI. Trimming stripped 3 bases from V and 3 bases from J, with 17 bases between. There are 17 residues in the CDR3. The CDR3 DNA is TGTGCCAGCTCACCGCAACCTCAGGGGTCAGACACCGGGGAGCTGTTTTTT. Its protein product is CASSPQPQGSDTGELFF.

This clone was counted once. The V and J genes are TRBV24-1 and TRBJ1-2; possibly TRBD1 for D (5 bases). V gave up 5 bases and J gave up 11 bases, with 14 bases separating them. The germline CDR1 and CDR2 sequences are KGHDR and SFDVKD. CDR3 length equals 12 residues. CDR3 nucleotides: TGTGCCACCAGTGCCCTGACCGGGGGGTACACCTTC. This codes for CATSALTGGYTF.